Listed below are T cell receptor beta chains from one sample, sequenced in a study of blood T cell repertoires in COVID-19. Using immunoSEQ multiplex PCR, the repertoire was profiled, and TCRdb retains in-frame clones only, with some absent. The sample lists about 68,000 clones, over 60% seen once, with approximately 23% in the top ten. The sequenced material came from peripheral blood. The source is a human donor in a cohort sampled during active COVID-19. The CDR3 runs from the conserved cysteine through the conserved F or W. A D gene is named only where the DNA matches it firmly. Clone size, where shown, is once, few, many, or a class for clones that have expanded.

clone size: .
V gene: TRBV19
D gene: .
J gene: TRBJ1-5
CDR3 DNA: TGTGCCAGTAGTATCCCGAGTACAGGGAATCAGCCCCAGCATTTT
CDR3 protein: CASSIPSTGNQPQHF

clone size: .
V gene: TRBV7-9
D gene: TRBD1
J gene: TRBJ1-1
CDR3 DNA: TGTGCCAGCAGCTTTAGGGATACAGGGGCTGAAGCTTTCTTT
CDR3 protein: CASSFRDTGAEAFF

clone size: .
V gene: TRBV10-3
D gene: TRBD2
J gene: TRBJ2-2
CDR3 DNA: TGTGCCGTCCGGGAGGCCGGGAACACCGGGGAGCTGTTTTTT
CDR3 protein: CAVREAGNTGELFF

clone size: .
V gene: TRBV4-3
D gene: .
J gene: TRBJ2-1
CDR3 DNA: TGCGCCAGCAGCGCCAATAGAGCGGGCCCCGGGAATGAGCAGTTCTTC
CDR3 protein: CASSANRAGPGNEQFF

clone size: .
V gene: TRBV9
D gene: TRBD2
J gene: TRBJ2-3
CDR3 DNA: TGTGCCAGCAGCGTAGGGCGGGGGGGGCTAGATACGCAGTATTTT
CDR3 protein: CASSVGRGGLDTQYF

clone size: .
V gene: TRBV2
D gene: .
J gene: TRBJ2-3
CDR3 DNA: TGTGCCAGCAGTGAACTCGGCAGGGGATCCACAGATACGCAGTATTTT
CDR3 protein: CASSELGRGSTDTQYF

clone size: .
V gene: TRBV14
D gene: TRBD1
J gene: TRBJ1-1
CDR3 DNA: TGTGCCAGCAGCCAATGGGACAGGGGAGAAGCTTTCTTT
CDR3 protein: CASSQWDRGEAFF

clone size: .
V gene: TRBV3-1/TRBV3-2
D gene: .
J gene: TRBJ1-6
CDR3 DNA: TGTGCCAGCAGCTCCACGGGGGATGATTCACCCCTCCACTTT
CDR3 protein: CASSSTGDDSPLHF

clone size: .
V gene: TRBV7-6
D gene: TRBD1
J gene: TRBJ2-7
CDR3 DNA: TGTGCCAGCAGCTTAGGGGGACAGATCTACGAGCAGTACTTC
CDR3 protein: CASSLGGQIYEQYF

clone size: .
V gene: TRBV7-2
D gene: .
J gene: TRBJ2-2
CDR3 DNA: TGTGCCAGCAGCCGGCTAGTGGTTACCGGGGAGCTGTTTTTT
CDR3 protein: CASSRLVVTGELFF

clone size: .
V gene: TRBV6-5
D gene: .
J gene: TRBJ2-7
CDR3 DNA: TGTGCCAGCAACCCAGCAGGCGGGACCTACGAGCAGTACTTC
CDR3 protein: CASNPAGGTYEQYF

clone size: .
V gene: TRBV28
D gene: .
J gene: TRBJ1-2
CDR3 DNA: TGTGCCAGCAGTAGTCTTCTCGGAGTAAACCCCTATGGCTACACCTTC
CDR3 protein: CASSSLLGVNPYGYTF

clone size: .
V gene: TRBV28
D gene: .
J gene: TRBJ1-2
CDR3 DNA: TGTGCCAGCAGCACAGGGACGGGCGATGGCTACACCTTC
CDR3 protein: CASSTGTGDGYTF

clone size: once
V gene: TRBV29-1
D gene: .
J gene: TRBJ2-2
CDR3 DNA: TGCAGCGCCCAGGCGGGGAAGGAGGGCGGGGAGCTGTTTTTT
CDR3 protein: CSAQAGKEGGELFF

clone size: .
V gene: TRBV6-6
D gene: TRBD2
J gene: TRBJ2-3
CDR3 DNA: TGTGCCAGCAGTCGAACTAGCGGGGGGGCCCGGAGCACAGATACGCAGTATTTT
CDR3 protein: CASSRTSGGARSTDTQYF

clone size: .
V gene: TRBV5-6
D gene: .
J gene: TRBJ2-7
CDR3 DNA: TGTGCCAGCAGCTTGTCTCGGCTTTCATGGTCCCGGGGGACCTACGAGCAGTACTTC
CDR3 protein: CASSLSRLSWSRGTYEQYF

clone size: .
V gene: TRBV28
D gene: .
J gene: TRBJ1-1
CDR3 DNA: TGTGCCTGGGGGGGAGACATGAACACTGAAGCTTTCTTT
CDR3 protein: CAWGGDMNTEAFF

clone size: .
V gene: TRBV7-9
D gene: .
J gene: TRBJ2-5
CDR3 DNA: TGTGCCAGCAGCAATCCTACAGGGGGGGTAGAGACCCAGTACTTC
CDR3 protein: CASSNPTGGVETQYF

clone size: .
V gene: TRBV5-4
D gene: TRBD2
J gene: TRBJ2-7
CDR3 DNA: TGTGCCAGCAGACTCGGTGGGCGGGAGGTCCACGAGCAGTACTTC
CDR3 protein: CASRLGGREVHEQYF

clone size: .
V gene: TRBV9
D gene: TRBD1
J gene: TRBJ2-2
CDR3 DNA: TGTGCCAGCAGCGGGCCGGGACAGGGGTTCACCGGGGAGCTGTTTTTT
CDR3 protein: CASSGPGQGFTGELFF